These 3 T cell receptor beta chains originate from one sample sequenced in a study of identical twins. TCRdb analysed the 5' RACE reads with MiXCR anew, one entry per CDR3 protein. The sample lists over 500,000 distinct CDR3 sequences, 22% occurring once. Another study also made use of these data, one on T cells expressing NK-cell markers.

The material sequenced was CD4+ T cells sorted from blood. These receptor sequences come from a young woman in good health.

This clonotype was picked up many times. The rearrangement joins TRBV10-3 to TRBJ2-7; 9 bases match TRBD2. This CDR3 contains 16 residues. Looked up from germline, CDR1 is ENHRY and CDR2 is SYGVKD. After removal of 5 bases from V and 4 bases from J, the junction contained 12 bases not matched to a gene. The CDR3 region is CAISHLGKRGAYEQYF. The CDR3 DNA follows: TGTGCCATCAGTCACCTTGGGAAGCGGGGGGCATACGAGCAGTACTTC.

This clonotype was seen only a few times. The genes are TRBV20-1 and TRBJ1-1, with 10 bases that match TRBD1. Per the germline V gene, CDR1 is DFQATT and CDR2 is SNEGSKA (reference sequence). The J segment lost 1 base and the V segment lost 3 bases, leaving 5 bases of the junction unmatched. The CDR3 loop spans 15 amino acids. CDR3 region: CSASPRQGANTEAFF. The DNA for the CDR3 is TGCAGTGCTAGTCCCAGACAGGGGGCGAACACTGAAGCTTTCTTT.

The rearrangement uses TRBV20-1 and TRBJ2-3; tentative D call: TRBD1 (6 bases). V dropped 0 bases and J dropped 4 bases, with 11 bases sitting between them. Germline CDR1 reads DFQATT; CDR2 reads SNEGSKA (reference sequence). The CDR3 has 14 residues. The CDR3 DNA follows: TGCAGTGCTAGAGACACACAGGGACCAGATACGCAGTATTTT. Translation: CSARDTQGPDTQYF.